The rows below give T cell receptor beta chains drawn from one sample of a study of preoperative IRX-2 immunotherapy in early breast cancer. Only in-frame clones appear in the TCRdb table, and some are missing; sequencing was by immunoSEQ multiplex PCR. This sample has about 26,000 clones, with around 75% found just once. The input for sequencing was lymph node tissue, taken after IRX-2 immunotherapy. The receptors come from a human donor with breast cancer. Both conserved end residues are part of each CDR3. The order of the fields is D gene, V gene, clone size, J gene, CDR3 DNA, CDR3 protein. D genes are given only for firm matches. A row's size may be missing; if present it is once, few, many or a size class.

>-|TRBV18|-|TRBJ2-7
TGTGCCAGCTCACCACCGCAACAGAGCTACGAGCAGTACTTC
CASSPPQQSYEQYF
>-|TRBV9|-|TRBJ1-1
TGTGCCAGCAGTGAGGAGCCCCCGAACACTGAAGCTTTCTTT
CASSEEPPNTEAFF
>TRBD2|TRBV7-6|-|TRBJ2-3
TGTGCCAGCAGCTTAGCTCGACCGGGACTAGAGCTGTATTTT
CASSLARPGLELYF
>-|TRBV14|-|TRBJ1-2
TGTGCCAGCAGCCAAGAGCCAGGAGGCCTGAGCTATGGCTACACCTTC
CASSQEPGGLSYGYTF
>TRBD1|TRBV6-8|-|TRBJ1-3
TGTGCCAGCAGTTTCACAGGGGCTGGAAACACCATATATTTT
CASSFTGAGNTIYF
>TRBD1|TRBV7-1|-|TRBJ2-3
TGTGCCAGCAGCCTACAGGGGGCTGCAGCAGATACGCAGTATTTT
CASSLQGAAADTQYF
>-|TRBV25-1|-|TRBJ2-1
TGTGCCAGCAGTGCATTCAAGGGGGGTCGCAATGAGCAGTTCTTC
CASSAFKGGRNEQFF
>-|TRBV30|-|TRBJ2-1
TGTGCCTGGAGTGGGTCGGAGGGGTCATACAATGAGCAGTTCTTC
CAWSGSEGSYNEQFF
>-|TRBV7-6|-|TRBJ1-2
TGTGCCAGCAGCCCGGAAATTAGGACTTATGGCTACACCTTC
CASSPEIRTYGYTF
>-|TRBV1|few|TRBJ2-4
TGCGCCAGCAGCCAAGATAGTAAAAACATTCAGTACTTC
CASSQDSKNIQYF
>-|TRBV6-8|-|TRBJ2-7
TGTGCCAGCAGTCCGGGAGCAAGCCCCTACGAGCAGTACTTC
CASSPGASPYEQYF
>TRBD2|TRBV18|few|TRBJ2-1
TGTGCCAGCTCACCAGGACTAGCGGAATACAATGAGCAGTTCTTC
CASSPGLAEYNEQFF
>-|TRBV15|few|TRBJ1-4
TGTGCCACCAGCCCCGTAGACAGGACTAATGAAAAACTGTTTTTT
CATSPVDRTNEKLFF
>-|TRBV19|-|TRBJ1-2
TGTGCCAGTAACTCCGGGACATGGGAAGCCGGCTACACCTTC
CASNSGTWEAGYTF
>-|TRBV18|-|TRBJ2-2
TGTGCCAGCTCACGGACGTCCGGGGAGCTGTTTTTT
CASSRTSGELFF
>-|TRBV28|-|TRBJ2-7
TGTGCCAGCAGTTTACCAGGGGTAGGCGAGCAGTACTTC
CASSLPGVGEQYF
>-|TRBV28|once|TRBJ1-3
TGTGCCAGCAGTTTCGGGGTTAAGGCCTCTGGAAACACCATATATTTT
CASSFGVKASGNTIYF
>-|TRBV5-1|-|TRBJ1-2
TGCGCCAGCAGCCTGACTTGGCAGACTGCCAACTATGGCTACACCTTC
CASSLTWQTANYGYTF
>-|TRBV6-8|few|TRBJ1-3
TGTGCCAGCAGTGGGGCCTCCGAAAACACCATATATTTT
CASSGASENTIYF
>-|TRBV27|-|TRBJ2-1
TGTGCCAGCAGTCAAGATGGGTGGGTGGATGAGCAGTTCTTC
CASSQDGWVDEQFF
>TRBD2|TRBV11-3|-|TRBJ2-2
TGTGCCAGCAGCTCCTCCCCCCAAAAGACTAGCGGGAGGGCCGGGGAGCTGTTTTTT
CASSSSPQKTSGRAGELFF
>-|TRBV19|few|TRBJ1-1
TGTGCCAGTCAATTGGGGGGGCAAAGCACTGAAGCTTTCTTT
CASQLGGQSTEAFF
>-|TRBV6-8|-|TRBJ2-7
TGTGCCAGCAGCCGCACACAGGGCTACGAGCAGTACTTC
CASSRTQGYEQYF
>-|TRBV19|-|TRBJ2-7
TGTGCCAGTAGTAAGGTGAGGAAAGATCGGGGAGCTGCGTCCTACGAGCAGTACTTC
CASSKVRKDRGAASYEQYF
>-|TRBV12-2|-|TRBJ2-7
TGTGGTTCCGCGGGGGGGCTCCACCAGGGGCGCTACGAGCAGTACTTC
CGSAGGLHQGRYEQYF
>-|TRBV18|few|TRBJ2-1
TGTGCCAGCTCATCCATCGGGACTTCATACAATGAGCAGTTCTTC
CASSSIGTSYNEQFF
>-|TRBV10-1|-|TRBJ1-1
TGCGCCAGCAGAGCTACTACAGGGTCAGGAGCTGAAGCTTTCTTT
CASRATTGSGAEAFF
>-|TRBV28|-|TRBJ2-3
TGTGCCAGCAGTTTTGGGGGGGCGGGTTACGGTACGCAGTATTTT
CASSFGGAGYGTQYF
>-|TRBV11-3|-|TRBJ1-4
TGTGCCAGCAGCTTAGGGCAAGGAGGTAATGAAAAACTGTTTTTT
CASSLGQGGNEKLFF
>TRBD1|TRBV6-8|-|TRBJ1-2
TGTGCCAGCAGCACGGGGGGACAGATCCTTAAGGGCTATGGCTACACCTTC
CASSTGGQILKGYGYTF